Included here is one T cell receptor beta chain sequence, with context. What it binds is unknown. Some clones are missing from TCRdb's copy, which holds only in-frame ones; the method was immunoSEQ multiplex PCR. The sample comprises 55,000 to 75,000 clones, 70% to 90% of which are singletons, and about 1% rests with the top ten. This record belongs to a study of OX40 agonist ivuxolimab in advanced cancers. Study overall: Checkpoint inhibitors had been given previously to 40% of patients. Study results and caveats: More expanded clones were found, on average, in CD8+ than in CD4+ T cells.

This CDR3 has 16 amino acids. Germline V gives CDR1 LGHNA, CDR2 YSLEER. Trimming cost V 0 bases and J 8 bases, with 17 bases left between them. The chain is built from TRBV4-3 and TRBJ2-1; the D gene is possibly TRBD2 (6 bases). The origin of this receptor is an adult with an advanced solid tumor such as melanoma, head and neck, liver or kidney cancer. The material sequenced was CD4+ or CD8+ T cells sorted from blood, taken in a trial of the OX40 agonist ivuxolimab. The CDR3: CASSQDWGDPSDEQFF. The CDR3 bases are TGCGCCAGCAGCCAAGATTGGGGGGATCCCTCGGATGAGCAGTTCTTC.